These T cell receptor beta chains were read from a single sample in a study of radiotherapy plus CTLA-4 blockade in lung cancer. TCRdb keeps only in-frame clones here, not all; method: immunoSEQ multiplex PCR. This table has around 77,000 clones, just under 75% appearing once. Sequenced here: peripheral blood, sampled from a patient treated with radiotherapy plus ipilimumab. These receptors all stem from a human donor with non-small cell lung cancer whose response to radiotherapy plus ipilimumab could not be evaluated. Both conserved end residues are trimmed from each CDR3. Each record gives: V gene, J gene, CDR3 protein.

TRBV9	TRBJ2-1	ASRRGGGLGLAGVPSYNEQF
TRBV4-3	TRBJ2-3	ASSQDRSGGAY
TRBV7-2	TRBJ2-1	ASSLVAGGNDEQF
TRBV7-8	TRBJ1-6	ASSLAFSISGQGNSPLH
TRBV7-2	TRBJ1-5	ASSPVGGYNQPQH
TRBV6-6	TRBJ2-7	ASSSTAGPAYEQY
TRBV19	TRBJ2-7	ASSMGQGGYEQY
TRBV11-3	TRBJ2-1	ASSLPSALSPYNEQF
TRBV7-6	TRBJ2-3	ASSPYSGLGTDTQY
TRBV27	TRBJ1-5	ASRPYGGPGQPQH
TRBV2	TRBJ1-1	ASSHDRAEDTEAF
TRBV2	TRBJ1-2	ASSEVAGGPYGYT
TRBV27	TRBJ1-5	ASSLSVSGGQPQH
TRBV10-1	TRBJ2-7	ASSPGTSGGHSYEQY
TRBV2	TRBJ1-2	ASRPGTESYGYT
TRBV28	TRBJ1-1	ASSLIPVGGSNTEAF
TRBV19	TRBJ2-1	ASSVAGVYEQF
TRBV5-4	TRBJ2-7	ATGQGGYEQY
TRBV28	TRBJ1-5	ASSSSSTGYQPQH
TRBV5-4	TRBJ2-7	ASSAGDRPYEQY
TRBV5-1	TRBJ2-1	ASSLVASGASSYNEQF
TRBV30	TRBJ1-6	AWGQDRFYSPLH
TRBV30	TRBJ1-3	AWSVYQGGIDTIY
TRBV2	TRBJ2-7	ASSEFPGALFYEQY
TRBV6-1	TRBJ1-2	ASSATANYGYT
TRBV4-3	TRBJ1-5	ASSQEAAAAGGPQH
TRBV5-1	TRBJ2-1	ASSLVSPYNEQF
TRBV9	TRBJ1-4	ASSVGPFNEKLF
TRBV7-2	TRBJ1-2	ASSLSPGQGAGYT
TRBV29-1	TRBJ2-4	SVETGNLAKNIQY
TRBV25-1	TRBJ2-7	ASSEAPNEQY
TRBV5-8	TRBJ2-3	ASSLHLDTQY
TRBV10-3	TRBJ1-1	AIRKGGEAEAF
TRBV7-3	TRBJ2-6	ASSLTMGGANVLT
TRBV7-6	TRBJ2-1	ASSIAENEQF
TRBV5-8	TRBJ2-6	ASSSPWGQGATGANVLT
TRBV7-3	TRBJ2-1	ASSLSSGQGAGEQF
TRBV19	TRBJ1-3	ASSGDRRTAGNTIY
TRBV18	TRBJ2-3	ASSPDGSTPVDTQY
TRBV4-3	TRBJ1-6	ASSQESGWHSPLH
TRBV25-1	TRBJ2-3	ASRPNRGLPTDTQY
TRBV28	TRBJ1-5	ASSWDRGDQPQH
TRBV7-2	TRBJ2-5	ASSLSKGLKSVGETQY
TRBV5-6	TRBJ2-5	ASSWGLTETQY
TRBV11-3	TRBJ2-7	ASSTGHSYEQY
TRBV25-1	TRBJ1-6	ASSTGVNSPLH
TRBV30	TRBJ1-2	AWRGSGGTYGYT
TRBV5-1	TRBJ2-7	ASSDRDREIYEQY
TRBV5-4	TRBJ2-3	ASSLAGGMIDTQY